The 10 T cell receptor beta chains below come from one sample, sequenced in a study of regulatory T cells in long-lasting Graves disease. Building the TCR beta libraries relied on iRepertoire HTBI primers, and CDR3 regions underwent Arm-PCR. TCRdb fed the multiplex PCR reads into MiXCR, producing one record per CDR3 protein. The sample holds a few hundred thousand distinct CDR3 sequences, more than 20% seen once. Time point reported: persistent/refractory GD, antithyroid drugs over 5 years with positive TRAb. PBMC-extracted RNA yielded the TCR library. This specimen consisted of peripheral blood mononuclear cells (PBMCs), obtained when the disease was refractory, from a patient treated with antithyroid drugs. The receptors shown here come from a woman between 35 and 50 years old with Graves disease.

Only one count was recorded for this clonotype. The junction differs from germline at one of its ends, possibly a read error. The J gene is TRBJ2-2, the V gene TRBV28, with D possibly being TRBD2 (5 bases). This CDR3 has 12 residues. CDR1 is MDHEN and CDR2 is SYDVKM in the germline V gene. Here the CDR3 DNA reads TGTGCCAACAGTGGTCTCACCGGGGAGCTGCTTTTT. It translates to CANSGLTGELLF. The variable domain in full, with the rest retrieved from reference TRBV28 and TRBJ2-2, is DVKVTQSSRYLVKRTGEKVFLECVQDMDHENMFWYRQDPGLGLRLIYFSYDVKMKEKGDIPEGYSVSREKKERFSLILESASTNQTSMYLCANSGLTGELLFGEGSRLTVL.

This clonotype was seen at least ten times. The chain employs TRBV20-1 and TRBJ2-7; 9 bases match TRBD2. V dropped 5 bases and J dropped 3; count of bases not matched to a gene: 2. The CDR3 is made up of 12 amino acids. CDR1 is DFQATT, CDR2 SNEGSKA, per germline (reference sequence). CDR3 loop: CSAEREVYEQYF. The CDR3 region has the DNA TGCAGTGCTGAGCGGGAGGTCTACGAGCAGTACTTC.

The rearrangement links TRBV5-1 to TRBJ2-6; possibly TRBD1 or TRBD2 for D (7 bases each). The germline gives CDR1 SGHRS, CDR2 YFSETQ. The CDR3 runs to 21 residues. Trimming took off 1 base at V and 0 bases at J, with 23 bases between the two ends. The CDR3: CASSLSRWEGADISGANVLTF. CDR3 coding DNA: TGCGCCAGCAGCTTGAGTCGCTGGGAGGGGGCCGATATCTCTGGGGCCAACGTCCTGACTTTC.

This clonotype was recorded many times. This chain connects TRBV28 to TRBJ2-7; D may be TRBD1 (5 bases). The CDR3 loop spans 15 amino acids. Germline V gene lookup returns CDR1 MDHEN and CDR2 SYDVKM. V dropped 6 bases and J dropped 3 bases, with 18 bases sitting between them. The CDR3 DNA sequence: TGTGCCAGCAGACCACAAACAGGTCTCGGCTACGAGCAGTACTTC. Residues: CASRPQTGLGYEQYF.

The rearrangement links TRBV28 to TRBJ1-3, with D possibly TRBD1 on 5 matching bases. Germline CDR1 and CDR2: MDHEN and SYDVKM. V lost 5 bases, J lost 4 bases, and 15 bases lay in between. The CDR3 has 15 amino acids. CDR3 bases: TGTGCCAGCAGTCCAACGACAGTCTCGGGAAACACCATATATTTT. It is translated as CASSPTTVSGNTIYF.

The table lists this clonotype with many counts. The rearrangement uses TRBV29-1 and TRBJ1-4, with TRBD1 matching 10 bases. J gave up 7 bases and V 7 bases, and 6 bases lay outside the gene matches. CDR3 size: 13 residues. CDR1 and CDR2 (germline): SQVTM, ANQGSEA. Written as DNA, the CDR3 is TGCAGCGCCAAGACAGGGGGCTTTGAAAAACTGTTTTTT. Translated: CSAKTGGFEKLFF.

This clonotype was picked up many times. This sequence joins TRBV12-3 or TRBV12-4 and TRBJ1-6; TRBD1 might be the D (6 bases). The CDR3 length is 15 residues. Trimming removed 6 bases at V and 7 bases at J, with 16 bases between. The CDR3 here is CASSPGGGHNSPLHF. For the CDR3, the DNA is TGTGCCAGCAGCCCGGGGGGGGGGCACAATTCACCCCTCCACTTT.

This clonotype was counted between two and nine times. A read error may explain this, as a much larger clone is one base away. The V call is TRBV6-5, the J call TRBJ2-2; 9 bases align to TRBD1. V lost 4 bases and J lost 1; bases outside the gene matches: 1. The CDR3 has 15 amino acids. Germline-derived CDR1 and CDR2 are MNHEY and SVGAGI. Here the CDR3 DNA reads TGTGCCAGCAGTTGGGGACAGGGGAACACCGGGGAGCTGTTTTTT. It yields the protein CASSWGQGNTGELFF.

This clonotype showed up many times. The rearrangement uses TRBV14 and TRBJ2-7; the D gene is possibly TRBD1 (6 bases). This CDR3 region has 13 residues. Between the trimmed V and J ends, which lost 3 bases and 4 bases, there was a span of 10 bases. Germline V gives CDR1 SGHDN, CDR2 FVKESK. CDR3 loop: CASSQERGYEQYF. The CDR3 nucleotides read TGTGCCAGCAGCCAGGAAAGGGGGTACGAGCAGTACTTC.

This clonotype came up a few times. CDR3 nucleotides: TGTGCTAGTGCCGCCCCAGGATCAAATACTGAAGCTTTCTTT. Translated: CASAAPGSNTEAFF. The chain links TRBV12-5 to TRBJ1-1, with D hard to call. V was clipped by 7 bases and J by 5 bases, with 17 bases between them. This CDR3 has 14 amino acids. Germline-derived CDR1 and CDR2 are LGHNT and FRNRAP.